One sample yielded the 19 T cell receptor beta chains listed below, sequenced in a study of cytomegalovirus exposure and HLA in healthy donors. In the PCR, 60 Vbeta and 13 Jbeta primers were used. Assay: immunoSEQ multiplex PCR; the TCRdb copy retains only in-frame clones and omits some. The sample includes 85,000 to 130,000 clones, roughly 77% of them seen just once. The source material was PBMCs. The source is a man in his forties in good health and CMV-seronegative.

The chain couples TRBV18 to TRBJ1-6; no clear D. The germline CDR1 and CDR2 sequences are KGHSH and LQKENI. The ends were cut back, 4 bases at V and 7 bases at J, with 14 bases in the middle. The CDR3 is 15 amino acids. The CDR3 coding sequence is TGTGCCAGCTCACTATCCGGGAACGGGAATTCACCCCTCCACTTT. This encodes CASSLSGNGNSPLHF.

This chain joins TRBV29-1 and TRBJ2-3; possible D gene TRBD2, 6 bases. The V end was cut by 8 bases, the J end by 4 bases, with 22 bases between. The CDR3 is 15 residues long. From germline, CDR1 is SQVTM and CDR2 ANQGSEA. CDR3 amino acids: CSFSQRLVAADTQYF. The CDR3 bases are TGCAGCTTTAGCCAGAGACTAGTTGCCGCAGATACGCAGTATTTT.

The V gene is TRBV7-2, the J gene TRBJ2-1; 11 bases line up with TRBD2. This CDR3 contains 15 residues. V trimming: 1 base; J trimming: 4 bases; junction bases outside the gene matches: 0. CDR1 is SGHTA, CDR2 FQGNSA, per germline. CDR3 region: CASSLGLAGYNEQFF. The DNA of the CDR3 is TGTGCCAGCAGCTTAGGACTAGCGGGATACAATGAGCAGTTCTTC.

This clone occurred a few times. This chain connects TRBV4-2 to TRBJ1-1; a weak D match, TRBD1 (5 bases). Trimming left V 3 bases short and J 2 bases short, with 13 bases between. CDR1 is LGHNA, CDR2 YNFKEQ, per germline. This CDR3 is built from 15 residues. This chain's CDR3 is CASSQADRQNTEAFF. The CDR3 nucleotides read TGTGCCAGCAGCCAGGCCGACAGACAAAACACTGAAGCTTTCTTT.

V is TRBV18 and J is TRBJ1-3; D gene uncertain. The CDR3 has 12 residues. Germline V gene data show CDR1 as KGHSH and CDR2 as LQKENI. V lost 8 bases and J 0 bases, leaving 5 bases between the germline ends. The chain's CDR3 is CASKSSGNTIYF. The CDR3 DNA follows: TGTGCCAGCAAGAGCTCTGGAAACACCATATATTTT.

This clone was recorded once. This chain joins TRBV9 and TRBJ1-1; D perhaps matches TRBD1 (6 bases). Per the germline V gene, CDR1 is SGDLS and CDR2 is YYNGEE. Deletions cut 0 bases from V and 5 bases from J, with 11 bases between. This CDR3 region has 14 residues. For the CDR3, the DNA is TGTGCCAGCAGCGTAGAACAGGGCGGAACTGAAGCTTTCTTT. Its translation: CASSVEQGGTEAFF.

Here the CDR3 reads CASSARTSGGAETQYF. The DNA for the CDR3 is TGTGCCAGCAGCGCTAGGACTAGCGGGGGGGCTGAAACGCAGTATTTT. This chain connects TRBV11-2 to TRBJ2-3, with 15 nucleotides matching TRBD2. Per germline, CDR1 SGHAT and CDR2 FQNNGV. Trimming cost V 5 bases and J 9 bases; bases outside gene matches: 9. The CDR3 runs to 16 residues. Variable domain in full (rest from reference TRBV11-2 and TRBJ2-3): EAGVAQSPRYKIIEKRQSVAFWCNPISGHATLYWYQQILGQGPKLLIQFQNNGVVDDSQLPKDRFSAERLKGVDSTLKIQPAKLEDSAVYLCASSARTSGGAETQYFGPGTRLTVL.

Concerning this clone itself: At the DNA level, this CDR3 is encoded by other sequences in the same sample as well. The V and J genes are TRBV5-1 and TRBJ1-5; tentative D call: TRBD1 (6 bases). V lost 8 bases and J lost 2, with 14 bases in between. Germline assignment: CDR1 SGHRS and CDR2 YFSETQ. This CDR3 spans 14 amino acids. Here the CDR3 reads CASSLTGGNQPQHF. CDR3 DNA: TGCGCCAGTTCTTTGACAGGTGGCAATCAGCCCCAGCATTTT.

The chain has TRBV7-7 and TRBJ2-2; 12 positions match TRBD1. Germline V gene data show CDR1 as SSHAT and CDR2 as FNYEAQ (reference sequence). With 5 bases clipped from V and 6 bases from J, the junction kept 10 bases outside the gene matches. This CDR3 spans 17 amino acids. The CDR3 DNA follows: TGTGCCAGCAGCCTCTCACCCGGGACAGGGGGCTCCGGGGAGCTGTTTTTT. Translation: CASSLSPGTGGSGELFF.

The chain carries TRBV11-2 and TRBJ2-2; the D is unclear. Germline values: CDR1 SGHAT, CDR2 FQNNGV. Deletions cut 5 bases from V and 5 bases from J, with 6 bases between. The CDR3 is made up of 12 amino acids. The CDR3 DNA reads TGTGCCAGCAGCCTACGGACCGGGGAGCTGTTTTTT. Translation gives CASSLRTGELFF.

CDR3 protein: CASSPYSGGAGNEQFF. The CDR3 DNA is TGCGCCAGCAGCCCCTATAGCGGGGGGGCGGGCAATGAGCAGTTCTTC. V usage is TRBV5-1 and J usage is TRBJ2-1; 11 nucleotides align to TRBD2. This CDR3 is 16 amino acids long. V was pared by 4 bases and J by 6 bases, with 9 bases of the junction left unmatched. Germline values: CDR1 SGHRS, CDR2 YFSETQ.

The chain employs TRBV27 and TRBJ1-2; TRBD1 matches 8 bases. Germline V gene sequence: CDR1 MNHEY, CDR2 SMNVEV (reference sequence). J was trimmed by 5 bases and V by 5 bases; bases with no gene match: 16. This CDR3 is 17 amino acids long. The CDR3 sequence is CASSPQGAHPTLYGYTF. CDR3 bases: TGTGCCAGCAGTCCCCAGGGGGCCCATCCGACCCTATATGGCTACACCTTC.

This sequence joins TRBV4-1 and TRBJ1-2, with TRBD1 matching over 7 bases. CDR3 length: 15 amino acids. With 4 bases clipped from V and 7 bases from J, the junction kept 12 bases outside the gene matches. The germline V gene has CDR1 MGHRA and CDR2 YSYEKL. The CDR3, as DNA: TGCGCCAGCAGCCTACTTACAGGAGGGGGCAGTGGCTACACCTTC. It encodes CASSLLTGGGSGYTF.

The genes are TRBV7-6 and TRBJ2-7, with D perhaps TRBD1 (6 bases). CDR1 and CDR2 (germline): SGHVS, FNYEAQ. The CDR3 runs to 14 residues. With 5 bases removed from V and 6 bases from J, the gap between germline ends came to 17 bases. This chain's CDR3 is CASSQGTSGVEQYF. CDR3 sequence (DNA): TGTGCCAGCAGCCAGGGGACGTCAGGGGTCGAGCAGTACTTC.

This sequence joins TRBV5-1 and TRBJ2-7; 7 nucleotides match TRBD1. CDR3 length: 14 residues. Germline trimming cut 3 bases from V and 0 bases from J; bases unmatched to any gene: 3. Germline CDR1 SGHRS, CDR2 YFSETQ. The CDR3 region has the DNA TGCGCCAGCAGCTACACAGGGGACTCCTACGAGCAGTACTTC. Translation: CASSYTGDSYEQYF.

V usage is TRBV4-1 and J usage is TRBJ2-3; 8 nucleotides line up with TRBD2. This CDR3 has 19 residues. CDR1 and CDR2 from the germline V gene are MGHRA and YSYEKL. The V segment lost 0 bases and the J segment 0 bases; nucleotides outside the gene matches: 11. Here the CDR3 DNA reads TGCGCCAGCAGCCAAGACGGTGGGCGGGGGGTCGTTAGCACAGATACGCAGTATTTT. This translates into CASSQDGGRGVVSTDTQYF.

There are a few counts of this clone. This chain uses TRBV4-1 with TRBJ1-1; TRBD1 aligns across 8 bases. Germline V gene lookup returns CDR1 MGHRA and CDR2 YSYEKL. V lost 5 bases to trimming and J lost 4 bases; unmatched junction nucleotides: 6. CDR3 length equals 14 residues. The CDR3 bases are TGCGCCAGCAGCTCTCTTACAGGGGGCACTGAAGCTTTCTTT. Translation gives CASSSLTGGTEAFF.

The chain has TRBV25-1 and TRBJ2-2; possible D gene TRBD1, 5 bases. This CDR3 spans 12 amino acids. Germline CDR1 and CDR2: MGHDK and SYGVNS. Trimming stripped 6 bases from V and 3 bases from J, with 5 bases between. The CDR3 coding sequence is TGTGCCAGCAGAGGGGACACCGGGGAGCTGTTTTTT. Encoded protein: CASRGDTGELFF.

The chain employs TRBV6-5 and TRBJ2-7, with 7 bases matching TRBD1. In germline, CDR1 is MNHEY, CDR2 SVGAGI. Germline trimming cut 2 bases from V and 12 bases from J; bases unmatched to any gene: 10. The CDR3 extends over 13 amino acids. As DNA, the CDR3 is TGTGCCAGCAGTTACGGGTCAGGGGGAAGAAGGTACTTC. Protein sequence: CASSYGSGGRRYF.